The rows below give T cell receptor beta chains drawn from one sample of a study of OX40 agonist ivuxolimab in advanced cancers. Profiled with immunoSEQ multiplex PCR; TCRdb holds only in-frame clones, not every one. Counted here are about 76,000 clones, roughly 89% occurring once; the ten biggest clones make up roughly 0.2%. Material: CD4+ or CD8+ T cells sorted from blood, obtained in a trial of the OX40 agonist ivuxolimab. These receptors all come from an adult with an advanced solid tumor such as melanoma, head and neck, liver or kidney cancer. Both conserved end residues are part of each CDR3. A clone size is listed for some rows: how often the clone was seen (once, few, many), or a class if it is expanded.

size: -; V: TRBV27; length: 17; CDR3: CASSLRFSTTGANVLTF
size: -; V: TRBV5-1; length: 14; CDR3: CASSLAGGDSPLHF
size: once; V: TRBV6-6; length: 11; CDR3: CASSFGETQYF
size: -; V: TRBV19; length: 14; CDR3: CASSPGLVYNEQFF
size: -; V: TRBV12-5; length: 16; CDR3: CASGNPGRGPYNEQFF
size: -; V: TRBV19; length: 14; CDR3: CASSRARGWETQYF
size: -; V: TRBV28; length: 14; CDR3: CASSPYRENQPQHF
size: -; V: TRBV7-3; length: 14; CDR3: CASSSTGEWETQYF
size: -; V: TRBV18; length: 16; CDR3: CASSPTGTGGSYEQYF
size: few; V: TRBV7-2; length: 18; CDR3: CASSFGTSGRRRGDTQYF
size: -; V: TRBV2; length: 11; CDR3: CASTPDGGYTF
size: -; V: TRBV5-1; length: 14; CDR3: CASSSGQVPNTIYF
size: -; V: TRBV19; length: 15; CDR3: CASSPNAGSRTEAFF
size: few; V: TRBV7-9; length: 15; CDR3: CASSLGGGAGNEQFF
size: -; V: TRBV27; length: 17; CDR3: CASSRGRGLDSNEKLFF
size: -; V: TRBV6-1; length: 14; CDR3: CASSGQGGNTEAFF
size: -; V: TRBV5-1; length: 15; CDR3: CASSGQGATNEKLFF
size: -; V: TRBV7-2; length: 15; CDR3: CASSSRGGASYEQYF
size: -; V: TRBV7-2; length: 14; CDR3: CASSTGGGLYEQYF
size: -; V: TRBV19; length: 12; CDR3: CASSSGPYGYTF
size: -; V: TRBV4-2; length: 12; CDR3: CASSGRYNEQFF
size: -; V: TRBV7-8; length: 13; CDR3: CASTQGPAHEQYF
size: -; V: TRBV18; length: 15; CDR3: CASSPGTLWDYGYTF
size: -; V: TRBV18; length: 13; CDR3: CASFRGAGETQYF
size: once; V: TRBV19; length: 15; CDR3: CASSTGTVSNQPQHF
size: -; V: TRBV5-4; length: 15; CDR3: CASSLGERDVTEQFF
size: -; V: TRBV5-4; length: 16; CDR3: CASSLLAGRIEYEQYF
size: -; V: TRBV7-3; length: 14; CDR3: CASSLTAQASPLHF
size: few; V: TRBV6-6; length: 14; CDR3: CASSSHRAAGELFF
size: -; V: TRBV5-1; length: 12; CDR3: CASSPGTGELFF
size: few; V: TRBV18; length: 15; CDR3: CASSPVTGTNYGYTF
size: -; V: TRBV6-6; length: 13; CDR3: CASSSTGTYEQYF
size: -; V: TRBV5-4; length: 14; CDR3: CASSPEGQGFGYTF
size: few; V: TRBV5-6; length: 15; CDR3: CASSLVSGGSYGYTF
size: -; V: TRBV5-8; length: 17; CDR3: CASSAGLGLARTYEQYF
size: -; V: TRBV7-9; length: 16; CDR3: CASSYSTGTANQPQHF
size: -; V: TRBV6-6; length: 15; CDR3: CASSYRGKGDTEAFF
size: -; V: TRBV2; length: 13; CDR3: CASSAIFGVGYTF
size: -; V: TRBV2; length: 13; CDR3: CASSYRGDQGYTF
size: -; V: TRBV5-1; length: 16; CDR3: CASSLEGSGRYNEQFF
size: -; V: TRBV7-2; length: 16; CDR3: CASSLVATGVYNEQFF
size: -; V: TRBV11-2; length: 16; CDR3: CASSSTLAGYQETQYF
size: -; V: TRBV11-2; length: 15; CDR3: CASSWRESSGNTIYF
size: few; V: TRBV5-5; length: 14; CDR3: CASSLAGGREKLFF
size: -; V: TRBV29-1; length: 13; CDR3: CSVHRGWKTEAFF
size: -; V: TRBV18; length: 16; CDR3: CASSLGLAGVSDEQYF
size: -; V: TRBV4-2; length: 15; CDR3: CASSQEGGRQETQYF
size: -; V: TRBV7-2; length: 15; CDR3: CASSPNRGLNEKLFF
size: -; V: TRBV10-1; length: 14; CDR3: CASSELLITDTQYF
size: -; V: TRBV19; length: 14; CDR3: CASISGYMNTEAFF
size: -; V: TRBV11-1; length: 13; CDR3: CASSLRERYEQYF
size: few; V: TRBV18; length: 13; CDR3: CASSGDSNEKLFF